The 19 T cell receptor beta chains listed next were all sequenced from one sample in a study of human thymus T cells. Obtained as resections during corrective heart surgery, the thymus tissue was then studied. Using immunoSEQ multiplex PCR, the repertoire was profiled, and TCRdb retains in-frame clones only, with some absent. The sample gives tens of thousands of clones, 95% to 98% of which show up once; roughly 0.031% is in the top ten. Sequenced input: thymus tissue. Receptors were obtained from a boy in the first two years of life with a congenital heart defect but otherwise immunologically healthy.

The CDR3 DNA reads TGTGCCAGCTCACGGACAGGGTTTAAGGAACTCGAAGCTTTCTTT. Residues: CASSRTGFKELEAFF. The rearrangement links TRBV18 to TRBJ1-1; the match to TRBD1 covers 8 bases. This CDR3 is built from 15 residues. V lost 4 bases to trimming and J lost 8 bases; unmatched junction nucleotides: 12. Germline-derived CDR1 and CDR2 are KGHSH and LQKENI.

The chain couples TRBV19 to TRBJ2-3, with D possibly TRBD2 on 6 matching bases. With 0 bases removed from V and 5 bases from J, the gap between germline ends came to 15 bases. This CDR3 spans 16 amino acids. CDR1 LNHDA and CDR2 SQIVND come from the germline V gene (reference sequence). CDR3 region: CASSIDRGTPGDTQYF. Written as DNA, the CDR3 is TGTGCCAGTAGTATAGACCGCGGGACGCCCGGAGATACGCAGTATTTT. The full variable domain, with the rest looked up from reference TRBV19 and TRBJ2-3, is DGGITQSPKYLFRKEGQNVTLSCEQNLNHDAMYWYRQDPGQGLRLIYYSQIVNDFQKGDIAEGYSVSREKKESFPLTVTSAQKNPTAFYLCASSIDRGTPGDTQYFGPGTRLTVL.

V usage is TRBV4-2 and J usage is TRBJ2-7, with 10 bases aligning to TRBD2. Germline CDR1 LGHNA, CDR2 YNFKEQ. The length of the CDR3 is 15 residues. V lost 3 bases and J lost 6; bases outside the gene matches: 8. Here the CDR3 DNA reads TGTGCCAGCAGCCACATAGAGACTAGCGGGCCCGAGCAGTACTTC. It codes for CASSHIETSGPEQYF.

The chain combines TRBV2 with TRBJ2-3, with D tentatively TRBD2 (5 bases). The germline V and J ends were trimmed by 6 bases and 12 bases, with 13 bases remaining between them. The CDR3 consists of 11 residues. Germline V CDR1 and CDR2: SNHLY, FYNNEI. DNA for the CDR3: TGTGCCAGCAGACCTTGCCGGGGTCAGTATTTT. Translation gives CASRPCRGQYF.

The V call is TRBV7-9, the J call TRBJ2-3; 15 bases fit TRBD2. The CDR3 is 15 amino acids. Germline CDR1 reads SEHNR; CDR2 reads FQNEAQ (reference sequence). Germline trimming cut 0 bases from V and 13 bases from J; bases unmatched to any gene: 5. CDR3 amino acids: CASSLARTSGGAEYF. CDR3 bases: TGTGCCAGCAGCTTAGCCCGGACTAGCGGGGGGGCAGAGTATTTT.

The chain is built from TRBV6-6 and TRBJ2-1; unclear D gene. Germline V gives CDR1 MNHNY, CDR2 SVGAGI (reference sequence). The V gene lost 5 bases and the J gene lost 5 bases, with 19 bases spanning the gap. The CDR3 loop spans 16 amino acids. The CDR3 nucleotides read TGTGCCAGCAGTCCCCCCTGTCAGGAGAAACACAATGAGCAGTTCTTC. As protein: CASSPPCQEKHNEQFF.

This clone was counted only a few times. The V and J genes are TRBV15 and TRBJ1-2; a possible D gene is TRBD1 (5 bases). Trimming left V 0 bases short and J 3 bases short, with 5 bases between. CDR1 is LNHNV and CDR2 is YYDKDF in the germline V gene (reference sequence). The CDR3 consists of 13 residues. The CDR3 reads CATSREGHYGYTF. CDR3 bases: TGTGCCACCAGCAGAGAGGGGCACTATGGCTACACCTTC.

This rearrangement joins TRBV5-4 to TRBJ1-2, with TRBD1 as a possible D gene (6 bases). With 6 bases removed from V and 4 bases from J, the gap between germline ends came to 22 bases. Looked up from germline, CDR1 is SGHNT and CDR2 is YYREEE (reference sequence). The CDR3 consists of 16 residues. CDR3 in DNA: TGTGCCAGCACACCCAACAGGGCTCGAGGGGTCTATGGCTACACCTTC. As protein: CASTPNRARGVYGYTF.

The gene calls are TRBV4-3 and TRBJ1-2; TRBD1 is a possible D gene (6 bases). The CDR3 extends over 15 amino acids. Germline-derived CDR1 and CDR2 are LGHNA and YSLEER. The V end lost 4 bases, the J end lost 8 bases, and 20 bases lay between the germline ends. CDR3 region: CASSLVRAGAQGYTF. The CDR3 DNA sequence: TGCGCCAGCAGCCTGGTGAGAGCGGGGGCTCAGGGCTACACCTTC.

The V call is TRBV19, the J call TRBJ2-1, with TRBD2 matching 9 bases. V was pared by 2 bases and J by 8 bases, with 10 bases of the junction left unmatched. This CDR3 is built from 16 residues. CDR1 and CDR2 from the germline V gene are LNHDA and SQIVND (reference sequence). The CDR3 loop is CASSILAGPLGDEQFF. CDR3 in DNA: TGTGCCAGTAGTATACTAGCGGGACCTCTCGGTGATGAGCAGTTCTTC.

This clone was observed a single time. The chain joins TRBV25-1 to TRBJ1-2, with TRBD1 matching over 8 bases. Per germline, CDR1 MGHDK and CDR2 SYGVNS. The trim removed 2 bases at V and 7 bases at J, leaving 6 bases unmatched. The CDR3 is made up of 14 amino acids. As DNA, the CDR3 is TGTGCCAGCAGTGAAGGACAGGGAGGGGGTGGCTACACCTTC. It translates to CASSEGQGGGGYTF.

The V gene is TRBV27, the J gene TRBJ2-7; 8 bases align to TRBD2. CDR1 is MNHEY and CDR2 is SMNVEV in the germline V gene (reference sequence). CDR3 length equals 15 residues. V lost 2 bases to trimming and J lost 5 bases; unmatched junction nucleotides: 8. The CDR3: CASSLTGTSYDEQYF. The CDR3 DNA reads as TGTGCCAGCAGTTTAACCGGGACTAGTTATGACGAGCAGTACTTC.

This rearrangement joins TRBV4-3 to TRBJ1-6; no definite D call. Germline values: CDR1 LGHNA, CDR2 YSLEER. V dropped 1 base and J dropped 3 bases, with 4 bases sitting between them. The CDR3 length is 14 residues. CDR3: CASSQANYNSPLHF. CDR3 in DNA: TGCGCCAGCAGCCAAGCCAACTATAATTCACCCCTCCACTTT.

The chain recombines TRBV18 with TRBJ2-3; 13 bases line up with TRBD2. The CDR3 consists of 20 residues. J lost 3 bases, V lost 0 bases, and 12 bases had no gene match. Germline V lookup: CDR1 KGHSH, CDR2 LQKENI. The CDR3 region has the DNA TGTGCCAGCTCACCACCGCTTATAAGGACTAGCGGGAGACGGACAGATACGCAGTATTTT. Encoded protein: CASSPPLIRTSGRRTDTQYF. Drawing the rest from reference TRBV18 and TRBJ2-3, the complete variable domain is NAGVMQNPRHLVRRRGQEARLRCSPMKGHSHVYWYRQLPEEGLKFMVYLQKENIIDESGMPKERFSAEFPKEGPSILRIQQVVRGDSAAYFCASSPPLIRTSGRRTDTQYFGPGTRLTVL.

The chain has TRBV7-9 and TRBJ2-5; TRBD2 matches at 9 bases. The CDR3 loop spans 17 amino acids. The germline CDR1 and CDR2 sequences are SEHNR and FQNEAQ (reference sequence). V shed 2 bases, J shed 3 bases, and the junction held 10 bases outside the gene matches. The chain's CDR3 is CASSLRASGAQKETQYF. The CDR3 nucleotides read TGTGCCAGCAGCTTAAGGGCTAGCGGGGCCCAGAAAGAGACCCAGTACTTC.

The rearrangement links TRBV27 to TRBJ2-7; TRBD2 aligns across 10 bases. This CDR3 comprises 17 residues. Germline V lookup: CDR1 MNHEY, CDR2 SMNVEV (reference sequence). The trim removed 4 bases at V and 3 bases at J, leaving 12 bases unmatched. The CDR3 DNA sequence: TGTGCCAGCAGTTATGAGGGGATAGCGGGGGGCGTCTACGAGCAGTACTTC. It translates to CASSYEGIAGGVYEQYF.

The rearrangement links TRBV5-1 to TRBJ2-1, with TRBD1 matching over 9 bases. CDR1 is SGHRS and CDR2 is YFSETQ in the germline V gene. This CDR3 has 11 residues. The V and J ends lost 3 bases and 14 bases, in that order; junction bases with no gene match: 3. The CDR3 sequence is CASSSRTGEFF. The CDR3 DNA sequence: TGCGCCAGCAGCTCCCGGACAGGGGAGTTCTTC.

The chain is built from TRBV5-1 and TRBJ2-1; TRBD2 matches at 7 bases. The CDR3 totals 17 residues. Germline CDR1 is SGHRS and CDR2 is YFSETQ. J was trimmed by 7 bases and V by 5 bases; bases with no gene match: 18. The CDR3 coding sequence is TGCGCCAGCAGTAGGGTAGCGGGCCTAGGGATATGGAATGAGCAGTTCTTC. This gives the protein CASSRVAGLGIWNEQFF.

The chain uses TRBV27 and TRBJ2-7, with D possibly being TRBD2 (5 bases). The CDR3 is 16 residues long. The germline V and J ends were trimmed by 5 bases and 3 bases, with 20 bases remaining between them. Germline values: CDR1 MNHEY, CDR2 SMNVEV (reference sequence). The CDR3 region has the DNA TGTGCCAGCAGTCCCTCGTTCTCGGACTGGAACTACGAGCAGTACTTC. Its translation is CASSPSFSDWNYEQYF.